This T cell receptor beta chain was obtained from a study of T-cell memory formation after mild COVID-19. Study outcomes and limitations: The authors left the SARS-CoV-2 specificity of second-wave clones peaking on day 37 unconfirmed. A subset of responding clones appeared in pre-infection memory, suggesting cross-reactive memory joined. Clones shrinking from day 15 to 85 showed even CD4/CD8 mixes; later expanders tilted CD4+.

Only a few counts were recorded for this clonotype. The antigen is undetermined. From germline, CDR1 is SQVTM and CDR2 ANQGSEA. The CDR3 is 15 residues long. Trimming removed 1 base from V and 1 base from J, with 11 bases in between. TCRdb re-called the 5' RACE reads with MiXCR, one entry per CDR3 protein. The data show approximately 350,000 distinct CDR3 sequences, 10% to 15% seen once. The TCR was taken from a man younger than 30 who had mild COVID-19 (a few samples of this study predate the infection). Cell type and time point are not known. The chain recombines TRBV29-1 with TRBJ2-4; tentatively, D is TRBD2 (6 bases). The sample taken for sequencing was PBMCs or a T cell subset sorted from them (not recorded which). The CDR3 loop is CSVEGGDDAKNIQYF. In nucleotides, the CDR3 is TGCAGCGTTGAAGGCGGGGACGATGCCAAAAACATTCAGTACTTC. Using reference TRBV29-1 and TRBJ2-4 for the parts outside the CDR3, the full variable domain is SAVISQKPSRDICQRGTSLTIQCQVDSQVTMMFWYRQQPGQSLTLIATANQGSEATYESGFVIDKFPISRPNLTFSTLTVSNMSPEDSSIYLCSVEGGDDAKNIQYFGAGTRLSVL.